This is a list of T cell receptor beta chains from one sample in a study of metastatic and nonmetastatic thyroid tumors. MiXCR re-clonotyped the PCR reads for TCRdb. The table lists 45,000 or so clones, roughly 3.9% of them singletons. Sample: blood. The source is a female donor with papillary thyroid cancer or a benign thyroid nodule (not recorded which). Some clones in this sample may be carry-over from other donors' samples. CDR3s include the opening cysteine and the closing phenylalanine or tryptophan. Fields, in order: V gene, D gene, J gene, CDR3 protein. D genes are given only for firm matches.

v_call: TRBV6-2/TRBV6-3; d_call: NA; j_call: TRBJ2-3; cdr3_aa: CASSYFGPPQYF
v_call: TRBV20-1; d_call: NA; j_call: TRBJ1-2; cdr3_aa: CSASLWGDANYGYTF
v_call: TRBV27; d_call: NA; j_call: TRBJ1-5; cdr3_aa: CASSSGFNQPQHF
v_call: TRBV24-1; d_call: NA; j_call: TRBJ2-2; cdr3_aa: CATSDLLSDTVELFF
v_call: TRBV2; d_call: TRBD1; j_call: TRBJ2-6; cdr3_aa: CASRSRTGNSGANVLTF
v_call: TRBV6-1; d_call: NA; j_call: TRBJ2-1; cdr3_aa: CASGRGYSYNEQFF
v_call: TRBV6-5; d_call: NA; j_call: TRBJ2-7; cdr3_aa: CASSFSRDSRNYEQYF
v_call: TRBV9; d_call: NA; j_call: TRBJ2-7; cdr3_aa: CASSVEGSSDEQYF
v_call: TRBV30; d_call: NA; j_call: TRBJ2-1; cdr3_aa: CAWSVGLVILSYNEQFF
v_call: TRBV2; d_call: TRBD2; j_call: TRBJ2-3; cdr3_aa: CASSERLAGADTQYF
v_call: TRBV6-2/TRBV6-3; d_call: NA; j_call: TRBJ1-6; cdr3_aa: CASSVRFSLSDSPLHF
v_call: TRBV28; d_call: TRBD1; j_call: TRBJ2-7; cdr3_aa: CASSSPGQMSSYEQYF
v_call: TRBV6-1; d_call: NA; j_call: TRBJ1-2; cdr3_aa: CASSEDIPRYGYTF
v_call: TRBV20-1; d_call: TRBD1; j_call: TRBJ2-2; cdr3_aa: CSAGTGLTGELFF
v_call: TRBV10-1; d_call: NA; j_call: TRBJ1-2; cdr3_aa: CASSDRLGSPHGYTF
v_call: TRBV6-9; d_call: NA; j_call: TRBJ2-2; cdr3_aa: CASSYEVGELFF
v_call: TRBV3-1; d_call: NA; j_call: TRBJ2-7; cdr3_aa: CASSQEKAANSYEQYF
v_call: TRBV10-2; d_call: NA; j_call: TRBJ1-2; cdr3_aa: CASAVAEVNHGYTF
v_call: TRBV6-1; d_call: TRBD2; j_call: TRBJ2-5; cdr3_aa: CASSVPRNSGRRETQYF
v_call: TRBV7-9; d_call: NA; j_call: TRBJ1-1; cdr3_aa: CATWGGMNTEAFF
v_call: TRBV6-1; d_call: NA; j_call: TRBJ2-1; cdr3_aa: CASSDEGGDYNEQFF
v_call: TRBV14; d_call: TRBD1; j_call: TRBJ1-1; cdr3_aa: CASSKTGGTTEAFF
v_call: TRBV6-1; d_call: TRBD1; j_call: TRBJ1-1; cdr3_aa: CASRYNRGGTEAFF
v_call: TRBV28; d_call: NA; j_call: TRBJ1-1; cdr3_aa: CASRQGGTRVGAFF
v_call: TRBV10-3; d_call: TRBD1; j_call: TRBJ1-2; cdr3_aa: CAISESSGGQGYTF
v_call: TRBV12-3/TRBV12-4; d_call: NA; j_call: TRBJ2-1; cdr3_aa: CASSPKPGQLIYNEQFF